A selection of T cell receptor beta chains follows, all from one sample in a study of blood T cell repertoires in COVID-19. Sequencing used immunoSEQ multiplex PCR; TCRdb keeps in-frame clones, though not all of them. In the table there are 430,000 or so clones, about 87% of which are singletons. Source material: peripheral blood. These receptors were taken from a young man with COVID-19, enrolled during active disease. CDR3s include the opening cysteine and the closing phenylalanine or tryptophan. Fields, in order: V gene, J gene, clone size, CDR3 protein. Rows give clone size only sometimes, using once, few, many, or a class for an expanded clone.

TRBV6-2/TRBV6-3,TRBJ2-3,once,CASSYVLAGPDTQYF
TRBV11-3,TRBJ1-1,NA,CASSLGQGWTEAFF
TRBV5-1,TRBJ2-1,NA,CASSYSGGAPVEQFF
TRBV29-1,TRBJ2-7,NA,CSVETSSANEQYF
TRBV5-4,TRBJ2-1,NA,CASSLSGGAGDEQFF
TRBV19,TRBJ2-1,NA,CASSKDWHEQFF
TRBV6-5,TRBJ2-2,NA,CASSSGGPHTGELFF
TRBV7-9,TRBJ2-1,NA,CASSLLLRNEQFF
TRBV5-4,TRBJ2-3,NA,CASSSPQNTDTQYF
TRBV5-4,TRBJ2-4,NA,CASSLGDYSKNIQYF
TRBV5-1,TRBJ2-7,NA,CACRGDSYEQYF
TRBV2,TRBJ2-7,NA,CASSKGLAGPFYEQYF
TRBV7-8,TRBJ1-2,NA,CASSLGEAGDNGYTF
TRBV18,TRBJ2-1,few,CASSPWAIAAYNEQFF
TRBV10-1,TRBJ2-3,NA,CASREAGSTDTQYF
TRBV5-4,TRBJ1-2,NA,CASSLDTNYGYTF
TRBV5-4,TRBJ1-1,NA,CASSSGQQMTEAFF
TRBV19,TRBJ2-2,NA,CASSSTSVVGELFF
TRBV2,TRBJ1-6,NA,CASWAEYNSPLHF
TRBV18,TRBJ1-4,NA,CASSPQAANEKLFF
TRBV3-1/TRBV3-2,TRBJ2-5,NA,CASSQGTGQGEETQYF
TRBV7-2,TRBJ1-5,NA,CASSLGTGTNQPQHF
TRBV3-1/TRBV3-2,TRBJ2-1,NA,CASSQGRSNEQFF
TRBV5-6,TRBJ2-7,NA,CASRQTGDSIEQYF
TRBV15,TRBJ1-4,NA,CATRQGYSEKLFF
TRBV28,TRBJ1-2,NA,CASSLGTGGYGYTF
TRBV5-8,TRBJ1-5,NA,CASSLAGQFGEWNQPQHF
TRBV10-2,TRBJ2-1,NA,CASSETRYNEQFF
TRBV13,TRBJ1-1,once,CASSLGTQGKAFF